These 32 T cell receptor beta chains were all obtained from the same sample, sequenced in a study of cytomegalovirus exposure and HLA in healthy donors. In the PCR, 60 Vbeta and 13 Jbeta primers were used. Generated by immunoSEQ multiplex PCR, the TCRdb table keeps only in-frame clones and is missing some. The data show roughly 110,000 clones, approximately 60% seen once. The specimen was PBMCs. The receptor set was obtained from a woman aged 25 to 39 in good health and CMV-seronegative.

V gene TRBV25-1 combines with J gene TRBJ1-2; tentatively, D is TRBD1 (5 bases). Looked up from germline, CDR1 is MGHDK and CDR2 is SYGVNS. The CDR3 spans 16 residues. The ends were cut back, 4 bases at V and 5 bases at J, with 20 bases in the middle. The CDR3 coding sequence is TGTGCCAGCAGTGGAGTATCGATGGGACTGATTTATGGCTACACCTTC. Residues: CASSGVSMGLIYGYTF.

The rearrangement joins TRBV14 to TRBJ1-5; D ambiguous. This CDR3 region has 14 residues. V lost 4 bases and J lost 0, with 7 bases in between. Germline CDR1 and CDR2: SGHDN and FVKESK. The CDR3 spells CASSPGYSNQPQHF. In nucleotides, the CDR3 is TGTGCCAGCAGCCCCGGGTATAGCAATCAGCCCCAGCATTTT. The full variable domain, its missing parts supplied by reference TRBV14 and TRBJ1-5, is EAGVTQFPSHSVIEKGQTVTLRCDPISGHDNLYWYRRVMGKEIKFLLHFVKESKQDESGMPNNRFLAERTGGTYSTLKVQPAELEDSGVYFCASSPGYSNQPQHFGDGTRLSIL.

This clone was counted once. This chain links TRBV19 with TRBJ2-7; D gene unclear. The V end lost 1 base, the J end lost 0 bases, and 16 bases lay between the germline ends. Germline CDR1 is LNHDA and CDR2 is SQIVND (reference sequence). The CDR3 sequence is 17 residues long. This CDR3 reads CASSIATMPGISYEQYF. DNA for the CDR3: TGTGCCAGTAGTATAGCCACCATGCCAGGTATCTCCTACGAGCAGTACTTC.

The chain joins TRBV7-2 to TRBJ2-3; the D gene is possibly TRBD2 (5 bases). The CDR3 runs 15 residues. Germline lookup yields CDR1 SGHTA and CDR2 FQGNSA. Trimming pared 0 bases from V and 5 bases from J, leaving 12 bases between. For the CDR3, the DNA is TGTGCCAGCAGCTTAGCTGCCTACCGGGGAGATACGCAGTATTTT. It is translated as CASSLAAYRGDTQYF.

In nucleotides, the CDR3 is TGTGCCAGCAGCCGCGGCTACACCGGGGAGCTGTTTTTT. Amino acid sequence: CASSRGYTGELFF. This rearrangement joins TRBV27 to TRBJ2-2, with D hard to call. The germline CDR1 and CDR2 sequences are MNHEY and SMNVEV (reference sequence). Between the trimmed V and J ends, which lost 6 bases and 3 bases, there was a span of 8 bases. This CDR3 has 13 amino acids.

The chain links TRBV29-1 to TRBJ2-5, with a tentative D call TRBD2 (5 bases). With the DNA end fitting TRBJ2-7 better, the J assignment may be wrong. Per germline, CDR1 SQVTM and CDR2 ANQGSEA. CDR3 size: 13 residues. DNA for the CDR3: TGCAGCGTTGACTCTCCGGGAACCTACGAGCAGTACTTC. Protein: CSVDSPGTYEQYF.

The chain joins TRBV7-6 to TRBJ2-2, with D tentatively TRBD2 (5 bases). The ends were cut back, 4 bases at V and 7 bases at J, with 16 bases in the middle. The CDR3 totals 15 residues. Germline values: CDR1 SGHVS, CDR2 FNYEAQ. The CDR3 DNA reads TGTGCCAGCAGCTCCTGGACGGGGATTGACGGGGAGCTGTTTTTT. Protein: CASSSWTGIDGELFF.

The rearrangement links TRBV5-1 to TRBJ1-1, with TRBD1 matching over 10 bases. Trimming cost V 5 bases and J 5 bases; bases outside gene matches: 12. The CDR3 is 16 residues long. In germline, CDR1 is SGHRS, CDR2 YFSETQ. CDR3 DNA sequence: TGCGCCAGCAGGCTTAGACAGGGGGCCCTGGGGACTGAAGCTTTCTTT. The encoded protein is CASRLRQGALGTEAFF.

The rearrangement uses TRBV2 and TRBJ2-5; the D gene is possibly TRBD1 (5 bases). The V and J ends lost 3 bases and 2 bases respectively, with 10 bases between them. Germline V CDR1 and CDR2: SNHLY, FYNNEI. CDR3 length equals 14 residues. Here the CDR3 DNA reads TGTGCCAGCAGTGACAGGGCACCTCAAGAGACCCAGTACTTC. This codes for CASSDRAPQETQYF.

V and J are TRBV28 and TRBJ2-7; D is perhaps TRBD1 (6 bases). Trimming took off 3 bases at V and 1 base at J, with 22 bases between the two ends. Germline loops: CDR1 MDHEN, CDR2 SYDVKM. The CDR3 covers 18 residues. CDR3 in DNA: TGTGCCAGCAGTTTGGGAACCGTAAAGACAGGCAGTTCCTACGAGCAGTACTTC. Translation gives CASSLGTVKTGSSYEQYF.

The chain links TRBV6-5 to TRBJ2-7, with D maybe TRBD1 (6 bases). The germline V and J ends were trimmed by 0 bases and 2 bases, with 14 bases remaining between them. The germline V gene encodes CDR1 MNHEY and CDR2 SVGAGI. CDR3 length equals 16 residues. The CDR3 loop is CASSYSARDIAYEQYF. CDR3 DNA sequence: TGTGCCAGCAGTTACTCAGCCCGGGACATAGCCTACGAGCAGTACTTC.

This chain uses TRBV4-1 with TRBJ1-2; a weak D match, TRBD1 (6 bases). The CDR3 sequence is 15 residues long. Germline-derived CDR1 and CDR2 are MGHRA and YSYEKL. With 2 bases removed from V and 2 bases from J, the gap between germline ends came to 12 bases. As DNA, the CDR3 is TGCGCCAGCAGCCAACCGGACAGAGAAAACTATGGCTACACCTTC. It translates to CASSQPDRENYGYTF.

This chain uses TRBV28 with TRBJ2-5; 12 bases are shared with TRBD2. The CDR3 consists of 18 residues. The trim removed 3 bases at V and 4 bases at J, leaving 12 bases unmatched. Looked up from germline, CDR1 is MDHEN and CDR2 is SYDVKM. The CDR3 reads CASSFQLAGGGMGETQYF. The CDR3, as DNA: TGTGCCAGCAGTTTCCAGCTAGCGGGAGGGGGCATGGGAGAGACCCAGTACTTC.

V gene TRBV5-8 combines with J gene TRBJ2-7; 7 nucleotides line up with TRBD1. CDR1 SGHTS and CDR2 YDEGEE come from the germline V gene. CDR3 length: 13 amino acids. The J segment lost 2 bases and the V segment lost 4 bases, leaving 3 bases of the junction unmatched. As DNA, the CDR3 is TGTGCCAGCAGCGGTGGGACAGCCTACGAGCAGTACTTC. Amino acid sequence: CASSGGTAYEQYF.

J is TRBJ1-1 and V is TRBV4-2, with D tentatively TRBD1 (5 bases). Trimming took off 2 bases at V and 1 base at J, with 17 bases between the two ends. This CDR3 has 17 amino acids. The germline V gene has CDR1 LGHNA and CDR2 YNFKEQ. CDR3 protein: CASSQPGVRGENTEAFF. Written as DNA, the CDR3 is TGTGCCAGCAGCCAACCCGGGGTACGGGGGGAGAACACTGAAGCTTTCTTT.

This clone was found a few times. The V and J genes are TRBV27 and TRBJ1-6, with a weak D call TRBD1 (6 bases). The CDR3 loop spans 15 amino acids. Germline V gene data show CDR1 as MNHEY and CDR2 as SMNVEV (reference sequence). With 4 bases removed from V and 4 bases from J, the gap between germline ends came to 11 bases. In nucleotides, the CDR3 is TGTGCCAGCAGTTATAGTACAGGGTATAATTCACCCCTCCACTTT. It encodes CASSYSTGYNSPLHF.

The rearrangement links TRBV9 to TRBJ2-7; 11 bases fit TRBD1. The CDR3 sequence is 15 residues long. Germline V gene data show CDR1 as SGDLS and CDR2 as YYNGEE. Trimming at V came to 2 bases and at J to 6 bases, leaving 7 bases not matched to a gene. This chain's CDR3 is CASSVYGDRGGEQYF. The CDR3 DNA follows: TGTGCCAGCAGCGTTTATGGGGACAGGGGGGGCGAGCAGTACTTC.

DNA for the CDR3: TGTGCCAGTAGTATGAACGTAGCCTACGAGCAGTACTTC. Its protein is CASSMNVAYEQYF. The chain recombines TRBV19 with TRBJ2-7; D gene uncertain. CDR1 LNHDA and CDR2 SQIVND come from the germline V gene (reference sequence). V was pared by 3 bases and J by 2 bases, with 8 bases between. The CDR3 length is 13 residues. The entire variable domain, with the rest obtained from reference TRBV19 and TRBJ2-7, is as follows: DGGITQSPKYLFRKEGQNVTLSCEQNLNHDAMYWYRQDPGQGLRLIYYSQIVNDFQKGDIAEGYSVSREKKESFPLTVTSAQKNPTAFYLCASSMNVAYEQYFGPGTRLTVT.

The V gene is TRBV10-3, the J gene TRBJ2-7, with 9 bases fitting TRBD2. V shed 7 bases and J 6 bases; nucleotides not matched to a gene: 10. Looked up from germline, CDR1 is ENHRY and CDR2 is SYGVKD. CDR3 length equals 14 residues. CDR3 sequence reads: CAIMSRASGTEQYF. The DNA of the CDR3 is TGTGCCATCATGTCTAGGGCTAGCGGGACCGAGCAGTACTTC.

V and J are TRBV28 and TRBJ2-5; a weak D match, TRBD2 (6 bases). The CDR3 is 11 residues long. The V end lost 6 bases, the J end lost 9 bases, and 11 bases lay between the germline ends. The germline gives CDR1 MDHEN, CDR2 SYDVKM. CDR3 DNA: TGTGCCAGCAGCCCCAGGGAGGCCCAGTACTTC. It translates to CASSPREAQYF. Full variable domain (outside the CDR3, taken from reference TRBV28 and TRBJ2-5): DVKVTQSSRYLVKRTGEKVFLECVQDMDHENMFWYRQDPGLGLRLIYFSYDVKMKEKGDIPEGYSVSREKKERFSLILESASTNQTSMYLCASSPREAQYFGPGTRLLVL.

The V call is TRBV19, the J call TRBJ1-5, with TRBD1 matching 7 bases. In germline, CDR1 is LNHDA, CDR2 SQIVND (reference sequence). This CDR3 region has 16 residues. The V and J ends lost 3 bases and 3 bases, in that order; junction bases with no gene match: 8. DNA of the CDR3: TGTGCCAGTAGTATCGAACAGGGGCTTCTCAATCAGCCCCAGCATTTT. This codes for CASSIEQGLLNQPQHF.

The chain has TRBV4-1 and TRBJ2-7; possibly TRBD2 for D (6 bases). The CDR3 runs to 13 residues. V lost 2 bases to trimming and J lost 2 bases, with 7 bases between them. Germline V gives CDR1 MGHRA, CDR2 YSYEKL. CDR3 protein: CASSQRGAYEQYF. The CDR3 nucleotides are TGCGCCAGCAGCCAACGCGGGGCCTACGAGCAGTACTTC.

The chain links TRBV7-3 to TRBJ2-3; D may be TRBD2 (6 bases). Between the trimmed V and J ends, which lost 2 bases and 0 bases, there was a span of 6 bases. CDR3 length: 14 amino acids. Germline values: CDR1 SGHTA, CDR2 FQGTGA. The CDR3 DNA reads as TGTGCCAGCAGCTTAGGGACTAGCACAGATACGCAGTATTTT. Protein product: CASSLGTSTDTQYF.

V and J are TRBV9 and TRBJ2-7, with 10 nucleotides matching TRBD1. The CDR3 length is 15 residues. The germline gives CDR1 SGDLS, CDR2 YYNGEE. V lost 4 bases and J lost 2; bases outside the gene matches: 6. The CDR3 sequence: CASSRQGQGTYEQYF. The CDR3 DNA reads as TGTGCCAGCAGCCGACAGGGACAGGGGACCTACGAGCAGTACTTC.

V usage is TRBV5-1 and J usage is TRBJ1-1, with 7 bases lining up with TRBD1. CDR1 is SGHRS, CDR2 YFSETQ, per germline. CDR3 length equals 14 residues. V gave up 0 bases and J gave up 4 bases; unmatched junction bases: 3. The CDR3 sequence is CASSLGQGGTEAFF. In DNA, the CDR3 is TGCGCCAGCAGCTTGGGGCAGGGGGGCACTGAAGCTTTCTTT. The complete variable domain, with remaining parts taken from reference TRBV5-1 and TRBJ1-1, reads KAGVTQTPRYLIKTRGQQVTLSCSPISGHRSVSWYQQTPGQGLQFLFEYFSETQRNKGNFPGRFSGRQFSNSRSEMNVSTLELGDSALYLCASSLGQGGTEAFFGQGTRLTVV.

The chain carries TRBV6-5 and TRBJ2-1, with 9 bases lining up with TRBD2. The CDR3 has 16 residues. Germline V gene data show CDR1 as MNHEY and CDR2 as SVGAGI. Trimming took 4 bases from V and 4 from J; bases not matched to a gene: 8. For the CDR3, the DNA is TGTGCCAGCAGTTTTGTGACTAGCGGACTTTACAATGAGCAGTTCTTC. Its translation: CASSFVTSGLYNEQFF.

This clone was seen more than once but under ten times. The J gene is TRBJ2-7, the V gene TRBV11-2; 7 nucleotides agree with TRBD1. In germline, CDR1 is SGHAT, CDR2 FQNNGV. The CDR3 covers 13 residues. The trim removed 3 bases at V and 4 bases at J, leaving 3 bases unmatched. CDR3 sequence reads: CASSLLQGYEQYF. The CDR3 coding sequence is TGTGCCAGCAGCTTGCTACAGGGGTACGAGCAGTACTTC. Combining the CDR3 with reference TRBV11-2 and TRBJ2-7 gives the whole variable domain EAGVAQSPRYKIIEKRQSVAFWCNPISGHATLYWYQQILGQGPKLLIQFQNNGVVDDSQLPKDRFSAERLKGVDSTLKIQPAKLEDSAVYLCASSLLQGYEQYFGPGTRLTVT.

This sequence joins TRBV4-1 and TRBJ2-4; 9 nucleotides line up with TRBD1. Germline V gene lookup returns CDR1 MGHRA and CDR2 YSYEKL. The CDR3 is 16 residues long. Trimming took 1 base from V and 8 from J; bases not matched to a gene: 9. The CDR3: CASSQAPGQGPYIQYF. The CDR3 bases are TGCGCCAGCAGCCAAGCTCCGGGACAGGGTCCCTACATTCAGTACTTC.

J is TRBJ2-1 and V is TRBV27; no definite D call. The CDR3 covers 15 residues. Deletions cut 2 bases from V and 4 bases from J, with 12 bases between. Germline V CDR1 and CDR2: MNHEY, SMNVEV (reference sequence). For the CDR3, the DNA is TGTGCCAGCAGTTTAACTCCCCCTCTATACAATGAGCAGTTCTTC. Amino acid sequence: CASSLTPPLYNEQFF.

The V call is TRBV19, the J call TRBJ2-1; the match to TRBD2 covers 9 bases. Germline-derived CDR1 and CDR2 are LNHDA and SQIVND (reference sequence). The CDR3 covers 16 residues. J was trimmed by 0 bases and V by 5 bases; bases with no gene match: 5. CDR3 residues: CASSLAGARSYNEQFF. CDR3 DNA sequence: TGTGCCAGTAGTTTAGCGGGAGCCCGCTCCTACAATGAGCAGTTCTTC. The full variable domain, in which reference TRBV19 and TRBJ2-1 provide the parts outside the CDR3, is DGGITQSPKYLFRKEGQNVTLSCEQNLNHDAMYWYRQDPGQGLRLIYYSQIVNDFQKGDIAEGYSVSREKKESFPLTVTSAQKNPTAFYLCASSLAGARSYNEQFFGPGTRLTVL.

The chain carries TRBV5-6 and TRBJ2-7, with TRBD1 as a possible D gene (6 bases). Germline CDR1 and CDR2: SGHDT and YYEEEE. The V end lost 3 bases, the J end lost 1 base, and 20 bases lay between the germline ends. This CDR3 comprises 17 residues. The CDR3 DNA is TGTGCCAGCAGCTCTTCATCCGAAAGGGGGAGTTCCTACGAGCAGTACTTC. Protein: CASSSSSERGSSYEQYF.

The sample holds a few counts of this clone. The chain employs TRBV11-2 and TRBJ1-1, with D perhaps TRBD1 (6 bases). The CDR3 extends over 18 amino acids. The V end was cut by 4 bases, the J end by 5 bases, with 26 bases between. Germline V gene data show CDR1 as SGHAT and CDR2 as FQNNGV. For the CDR3, the DNA is TGTGCCAGCAGCTCGCATCTCCTCGGACAGTTTGAGGGGACTGAAGCTTTCTTT. This translates into CASSSHLLGQFEGTEAFF. The complete variable domain, with remaining parts taken from reference TRBV11-2 and TRBJ1-1, reads EAGVAQSPRYKIIEKRQSVAFWCNPISGHATLYWYQQILGQGPKLLIQFQNNGVVDDSQLPKDRFSAERLKGVDSTLKIQPAKLEDSAVYLCASSSHLLGQFEGTEAFFGQGTRLTVV.